This T cell receptor beta chain was documented in a study of shared clonotypes between healthy human individuals. On this clone: Its cognate antigen is unknown.

As defined, naive CD8 cells were CD45RO-negative and positively selected for CCR7, with terminally differentiated effector memory CD45RA+ cells excluded. The CDR3 extends over 15 amino acids. V lost 4 bases to trimming and J lost 4 bases, with 18 bases between them. Germline assignment: CDR1 SGHRS and CDR2 YFSETQ. Study outcomes and limitations: Donor scarcity curtailed the genetic and exposure-history diversity represented herein. Among non-shared clonotypes, generation probabilities were lower than among those shared by all four donors.

TCRdb keeps only in-frame clones here, not all; method: immunoSEQ multiplex PCR. Among around 620,000 clones listed, roughly 95% were seen once. Sequenced: naive CD8+ T cells sorted from blood. This receptor was identified in a woman in her twenties or thirties in good health. This chain uses TRBV5-1 with TRBJ2-7, with D perhaps matching TRBD2 (5 bases). CDR3 sequence: CASSTGSLPAYEQYF. Written as DNA, the CDR3 is TGCGCCAGCAGCACGGGATCCCTCCCCGCGTACGAGCAGTACTTC.